The source of this TCR beta chain is a study of circulating CD8 cells and anti-PD-1 response in melanoma. Study in general: Every 2 weeks, patients got 3 mg/kg nivolumab intravenously. Of about 13 patients, seven got anti-PD-1 first and six had prior therapy.

In its sample, this clonotype ranks as large. Its antigen is unidentified. Study-wide results and limits: DNEG was most diverse; TIGIT repertoires were least diverse. Tumor reactivity was tested by peptide assays on expanded sorted subsets.

From live CD3+CD8+TCRalphabeta+ cells, four PD-1 and/or TIGIT subsets were sorted. CDR1 is DFQATT and CDR2 is SNEGSKA in the germline V gene (reference sequence). The V end was cut by 3 bases, the J end by 5 bases, with 12 bases between. The CDR3 length is 13 residues. The QIAseq Immune Repertoire TCR panel built the libraries from about 14 ng of total RNA. Via MiXCR, TCRdb re-called the reads, giving one row per CDR3 protein. The data show about 1,300 distinct CDR3 sequences, roughly 7.6% seen once. This chain links TRBV20-1 with TRBJ2-3; D not certain. The receptor was derived from a human donor with melanoma. Sequences were derived from CD8+ T cells from PBMCs, sampled at baseline or after one month of anti-PD-1 therapy (not recorded which). The CDR3 region has the DNA TGCAGTGCTAGCCCCCCGCCGGGAGATACGCAGTATTTT. This gives the protein CSASPPPGDTQYF.